The T cell receptor beta chain described here comes from a study of T cells after yellow fever vaccination (dated by TCRdb to between 2018 and 2021). Describing the broader study: Using CD3, CD45RA, CCR7 and CD95 staining, memory subsets (EM, EMRA, CM and Tscm) were sorted on a BD FACS Aria III. The SMART-Seq v4 Ultra Low Input RNA kit was used to prepare libraries from fractions with low cell numbers. To follow T-cell clones before and after both primary and booster YFV17D yellow fever vaccination, bulk TCR alpha and beta repertoires underwent longitudinal sequencing. The cohort comprised two healthy male donors, one aged 18 to 30 and one aged 30 to 40 years. Bulk PBMC replicates and cell subsets were isolated from blood drawn at multiple timepoints before and after both primary and secondary immunization. Memory subsets were sorted on days 0, 15 and 45 and at 18 months after primary vaccination, and on days 0, 15 and 45 after the 30-year booster. The paper's findings and limits, for the study overall: The study included only a couple of donors, which limits how far the findings can be generalized. Most clones expanded after primary vaccination (almost 97% of CD4 and roughly 90% of CD8) were re-detected after the booster, suggesting that broad memory maintenance occurred. In the sorted memory subsets on day 0, nearly all vaccine-responding clonotypes were below the level of detection. Computational filtering was needed because FACS-sorted repertoires could contain abundant contaminating clonotypes from the bulk population. The secondary T-cell response was found to be weaker but faster than the primary response, with a peak reached on day 5 rather than on day 15. A small share of clonotypes occurred in both CD4 and CD8 compartments, likely arising from convergent recombination.

TCR cDNA was synthesized by 5'RACE template switching, which introduced a universal primer site and unique molecular identifiers. cDNA synthesis was primed from both the TCR alpha and TCR beta constant segments. Library amplification involved two PCR steps, and the second step added sample barcodes and sequencing adapters. Sequencing of the libraries was done on either Illumina HiSeq 2500 (2x100 bp) or NovaSeq (2x150 bp). In the source study's methods: MIGEC was used to demultiplex reads and collapse the reads into UMI consensus sequences, and MiXCR was used for V(D)J alignment. Using edgeR on replicate PBMC samples, clonotypes were called vaccine-responding if FDR was below 0.01 and the log2 fold change was above 5 up to day 15. Each bulk clonotype was labeled CD4 or CD8 based on which sequenced repertoire, CD4 or CD8, contained the clonotype at higher abundance. To estimate how each clone was distributed across memory phenotypes, clonotype frequencies in memory subsets were weighted by the numbers of FACS-sorted cells. The public reads were reprocessed in TCRdb via fastp at Q25 and MiXCR, keeping in-frame beta chains. A single entry per CDR3 protein holds the most common genes and DNA from its merged rows. The V and J calls follow TCRdb's processing rather than the paper's. The sample table lists about 25,000 distinct CDR3 sequences, about 3.2% of them with a count of one. The ten top clones hold 0.75% to 1% of the sample.

Trimming takes 6 bases from V and 0 bases from J, and the germline ends sit 9 bases apart. From the cysteine up to the phenylalanine, the CDR3 has a length of 15 residues. Only CDR3 DNA remains: 45 bases, in frame from the first base. From a lookup of the germline V gene, CDR1 and CDR2 are MNHEY and SVGAGI. This clonotype was observed at least ten times. No clone much larger than this one lies a single base away; base qualities are absent. What this sample's treatment or condition label stands for: live attenuated yellow fever vaccine strain. PBMCs were isolated from peripheral blood using a standard Ficoll-Paque protocol. RNA from sorted memory subsets was extracted with the RNeasy Micro Kit.

The receptor's source is a man aged 18 to 29 who received the YFV17D yellow fever vaccine. Here the chain combines TRBV6-5 and TRBJ1-6, with the D gene too uncertain to name. This specimen was PBMCs, either bulk or a sorted T-cell subset (CD4+, CD8+, memory, or dextramer-sorted; not recorded which), taken approximately 47 days after the first yellow fever vaccination. The CDR3 region reads CASRTEGSYNSPLHF. The nucleotides are TGTGCCAGCAGGACGGAGGGCTCCTATAATTCACCCCTCCACTTT.